Below are 30 T cell receptor beta chains sequenced from a single sample in a study of blood T cell repertoires in COVID-19. This table comes from immunoSEQ multiplex PCR, and its TCRdb copy is limited to in-frame clones, with some not included. Counted here are 120,000 to 150,000 clones, 75% to 85% occurring once; the ten biggest clones make up 13%. The sequenced sample was peripheral blood. The receptors here all came from a man in his sixties with active or convalescent COVID-19.

V and J are TRBV28 and TRBJ2-2, with 7 bases that match TRBD1. The CDR3 runs 15 residues. J lost 2 bases, V lost 7 bases, and 7 bases had no gene match. Germline V gives CDR1 MDHEN, CDR2 SYDVKM. Here the CDR3 reads CASTPYRGNTGELFF. The CDR3 DNA reads as TGTGCCAGCACGCCCTACAGGGGAAACACCGGGGAGCTGTTTTTT. The entire variable domain, with the rest obtained from reference TRBV28 and TRBJ2-2, is as follows: DVKVTQSSRYLVKRTGEKVFLECVQDMDHENMFWYRQDPGLGLRLIYFSYDVKMKEKGDIPEGYSVSREKKERFSLILESASTNQTSMYLCASTPYRGNTGELFFGEGSRLTVL.

The J gene is TRBJ2-5, the V gene TRBV11-3, with 12 bases fitting TRBD2. The germline V gene has CDR1 SGHNT and CDR2 YENEEA. This CDR3 has 15 amino acids. J lost 4 bases, V lost 6 bases, and 6 bases had no gene match. The CDR3 spells CASSSTSGSAETQYF. CDR3 DNA sequence: TGTGCCAGCAGTTCGACTAGCGGGAGTGCAGAGACCCAGTACTTC.

The V gene is TRBV5-4, the J gene TRBJ2-1; TRBD2 aligns across 8 bases. CDR1 SGHNT and CDR2 YYREEE come from the germline V gene (reference sequence). This CDR3 comprises 16 residues. V trimming: 0 bases; J trimming: 3 bases; junction bases outside the gene matches: 5. The DNA for the CDR3 is TGTGCCAGCAGCTTGGTTACCGGGAGGGTCTACAATGAGCAGTTCTTC. It encodes CASSLVTGRVYNEQFF.

V gene TRBV2 combines with J gene TRBJ2-1; 12 nucleotides line up with TRBD2. CDR1 and CDR2 (germline): SNHLY, FYNNEI. CDR3 size: 17 residues. Trimming cost V 5 bases and J 2 bases; bases outside gene matches: 7. CDR3 residues: CASSLLAGGLTYNEQFF. The CDR3 DNA is TGTGCCAGCAGTCTACTAGCGGGAGGCTTAACCTACAATGAGCAGTTCTTC.

The genes are TRBV2 and TRBJ1-4; TRBD1 aligns across 9 bases. The germline CDR1 and CDR2 sequences are SNHLY and FYNNEI. The CDR3 spans 14 residues. Trimming took 7 bases from V and 6 from J; bases not matched to a gene: 6. The CDR3 loop reads CASTRDRADEKLFF. CDR3 DNA: TGTGCCAGCACCCGGGACAGGGCGGATGAAAAACTGTTTTTT.

The J gene is TRBJ2-5, the V gene TRBV9; 7 bases line up with TRBD2. The germline V gene encodes CDR1 SGDLS and CDR2 YYNGEE. Losses at the gene ends were 0 bases for V and 0 bases for J; bases not matched to a gene: 5. CDR3 length: 16 amino acids. CDR3 coding DNA: TGTGCCAGCAGCGTAGCCCCTCTAGCGGACCAAGAGACCCAGTACTTC. Translating it yields CASSVAPLADQETQYF.

The rearrangement links TRBV9 to TRBJ2-3, with D unclear. The V end was cut by 0 bases, the J end by 1 base, with 6 bases between. CDR1 and CDR2 from the germline V gene are SGDLS and YYNGEE. The CDR3 sequence is 14 residues long. As DNA, the CDR3 is TGTGCCAGCAGCGTAGACTTCGGCACAGATACGCAGTATTTT. Protein: CASSVDFGTDTQYF.

The J gene is TRBJ1-2, the V gene TRBV10-3; TRBD1 matches at 9 bases. V shed 2 bases and J 8 bases; nucleotides not matched to a gene: 6. The CDR3 totals 14 residues. Per the germline V gene, CDR1 is ENHRY and CDR2 is SYGVKD. The CDR3, as DNA: TGTGCCATCAGTGAGGGGGACAGGGTTAAGGGCTACACCTTC. Its translation is CAISEGDRVKGYTF.

The rearrangement joins TRBV19 to TRBJ1-2; weak D call: TRBD1 (6 bases). The CDR3 runs 15 residues. Germline V gives CDR1 LNHDA, CDR2 SQIVND (reference sequence). Trimming cost V 0 bases and J 3 bases, with 11 bases left between them. The CDR3 region is CASSIDIDRHYGYTF. DNA for the CDR3: TGTGCCAGTAGTATAGATATCGACAGGCACTATGGCTACACCTTC.

The chain carries TRBV28 and TRBJ2-5; D is unresolved. The ends were cut back, 6 bases at V and 5 bases at J, with 13 bases in the middle. The CDR3 length is 13 residues. Germline loops: CDR1 MDHEN, CDR2 SYDVKM. CDR3 DNA: TGTGCCAGCAGCATCCCCTTTCGGGAGACCCAGTACTTC. Translation: CASSIPFRETQYF.

V gene TRBV30 combines with J gene TRBJ1-2, with a tentative D call TRBD1 (5 bases). V was trimmed by 2 bases and J by 8 bases, leaving 12 bases between them. The CDR3 spans 12 residues. CDR1 and CDR2 from the germline V gene are GTSNPN and SVGIG (reference sequence). The CDR3 is CAWSPQGTGYTF. The CDR3 nucleotides are TGTGCCTGGAGTCCCCAGGGAACAGGCTACACCTTC.

This sequence joins TRBV7-6 and TRBJ2-1, with D tentatively TRBD1 (6 bases). The germline CDR1 and CDR2 sequences are SGHVS and FNYEAQ. Trimming pared 4 bases from V and 0 bases from J, leaving 16 bases between. This CDR3 is built from 17 residues. The CDR3 region has the DNA TGTGCCAGCAGCTCTCTGTTGGGGGCTTTCTCCTACAATGAGCAGTTCTTC. It specifies CASSSLLGAFSYNEQFF.

The chain combines TRBV28 with TRBJ2-5; a weak D match, TRBD1 (6 bases). The germline V gene has CDR1 MDHEN and CDR2 SYDVKM. Trimming cost V 6 bases and J 2 bases, with 13 bases left between them. The CDR3 extends over 14 amino acids. The DNA of the CDR3 is TGTGCCAGCAGGCCGAGTGGACAGCAAGAGACCCAGTACTTC. It is translated as CASRPSGQQETQYF.

This rearrangement joins TRBV7-8 to TRBJ2-3; 8 nucleotides align to TRBD2. J gave up 1 base and V 5 bases, and 20 bases lay outside the gene matches. Germline CDR1 and CDR2: SGHVS and FQNEAQ. This CDR3 spans 20 amino acids. The CDR3 loop is CASSLRWGSGSSFGTDTQYF. The CDR3 nucleotides read TGTGCCAGCAGCCTGAGATGGGGAAGCGGGAGCTCTTTCGGCACAGATACGCAGTATTTT.

V is TRBV14 and J is TRBJ1-6; 8 positions agree with TRBD1. V shed 1 base, J shed 14 bases, and the junction held 7 bases outside the gene matches. Germline V CDR1 and CDR2: SGHDN, FVKESK. The CDR3 is 14 amino acids. The CDR3 nucleotides read TGTGCCAGCAGCCAAGCCCAGGGGGCGCGGACCCTCCACTTT. Its protein is CASSQAQGARTLHF.

The genes are TRBV7-2 and TRBJ1-2, with D perhaps matching TRBD1 (6 bases). Germline loops: CDR1 SGHTA, CDR2 FQGNSA. Trimming stripped 5 bases from V and 4 bases from J, with 14 bases between. This CDR3 has 14 residues. The CDR3 bases are TGTGCCAGCAGCCCGGGGGGGGCGTTCTATGGCTACACCTTC. Translation gives CASSPGGAFYGYTF.

The chain is built from TRBV2 and TRBJ2-3; 7 bases match TRBD2. Trimming at V came to 4 bases and at J to 2 bases, leaving 3 bases not matched to a gene. CDR1 SNHLY and CDR2 FYNNEI come from the germline V gene. The CDR3 contains 14 residues. In DNA, the CDR3 is TGTGCCAGCAGTGCGGCGGGAGCCACAGATACGCAGTATTTT. It is translated as CASSAAGATDTQYF.

The chain is built from TRBV11-3 and TRBJ2-7; possibly TRBD1 for D (5 bases). The germline V gene has CDR1 SGHNT and CDR2 YENEEA. The CDR3 runs 13 residues. V was trimmed by 6 bases and J by 6 bases, leaving 15 bases between them. CDR3 in amino acids: CASSQIRDAEQYF. Here the CDR3 DNA reads TGTGCCAGCAGTCAAATCAGGGATGCCGAGCAGTACTTC.

The V call is TRBV27, the J call TRBJ1-1, with D unresolved. V shed 6 bases and J shed 1 base, with 12 bases lying between them. From germline, CDR1 is MNHEY and CDR2 SMNVEV (reference sequence). This CDR3 spans 14 amino acids. In DNA, the CDR3 is TGTGCCAGCAGCCCACGGCGGGGGAACACTGAAGCTTTCTTT. Protein: CASSPRRGNTEAFF.

This clone is a singleton in its sample. The chain uses TRBV19 and TRBJ2-7; D unresolved. The V end lost 3 bases, the J end lost 3 bases, and 9 bases lay between the germline ends. Germline assignment: CDR1 LNHDA and CDR2 SQIVND (reference sequence). CDR3 size: 13 residues. The CDR3 DNA is TGTGCCAGTAGTATGGCTCTGAACTACGAGCAGTACTTC. It specifies CASSMALNYEQYF.

Written as DNA, the CDR3 is TGTGCCAGCAGTTCAGGACAGGGCCGCAATCAGCCCCAGCATTTT. It specifies CASSSGQGRNQPQHF. The V gene is TRBV27, the J gene TRBJ1-5, with 8 positions matching TRBD1. CDR3 size: 15 residues. Looked up from germline, CDR1 is MNHEY and CDR2 is SMNVEV (reference sequence). The V segment lost 4 bases and the J segment 2 bases; nucleotides outside the gene matches: 4.

The chain has TRBV7-2 and TRBJ2-1; D perhaps matches TRBD1 (7 bases). The germline V gene has CDR1 SGHTA and CDR2 FQGNSA. V was shortened by 5 bases and J by 10 bases, with 24 bases between the two germline ends. The CDR3 spans 16 residues. In DNA form, the CDR3 reads TGTGCCAGCAGCCCTGCCGGGTCAGGGGGGTTTGGGGAGCAGTTCTTC. This encodes CASSPAGSGGFGEQFF.

The rearrangement uses TRBV25-1 and TRBJ2-3; 16 bases match TRBD2. V dropped 6 bases and J dropped 8; count of bases not matched to a gene: 5. Germline CDR1 is MGHDK and CDR2 is SYGVNS. The CDR3 covers 15 residues. DNA for the CDR3: TGTGCCAGCAGAGGGACTAGCGGGAGGGTAGGTACGCAGTATTTT. Translated, it gives CASRGTSGRVGTQYF.

The chain uses TRBV12-3 or TRBV12-4 and TRBJ2-5; tentatively, D is TRBD1 (5 bases). Trimming shortened V by 5 bases and J by 1 base, and 8 bases separated the two germline ends. The CDR3 length is 13 residues. The CDR3: CASSRTRQETQYF. The DNA for the CDR3 is TGTGCCAGCAGTCGGACACGCCAAGAGACCCAGTACTTC.

This sequence joins TRBV7-2 and TRBJ2-4; D ambiguous. CDR1 and CDR2 (germline): SGHTA, FQGNSA. The CDR3 covers 15 residues. V dropped 5 bases and J dropped 0 bases, with 11 bases sitting between them. This CDR3 is CASSLGFLAKNIQYF. CDR3 bases: TGTGCCAGCAGCCTCGGGTTTCTAGCCAAAAACATTCAGTACTTC.

To note about this clone: At one boundary the junction diverges from the germline segment, which might be a read error. The chain uses TRBV28 and TRBJ2-4, with 11 bases fitting TRBD2. Germline V lookup: CDR1 MDHEN, CDR2 SYDVKM. CDR3 length: 14 amino acids. The CDR3 DNA reads as TGTGCCAGCAGTTCCGATAGCGGGAGGGTCCAACGAAACTTC. Amino acid sequence: CASSSDSGRVQRNF.

The J gene is TRBJ2-5, the V gene TRBV10-3, with 8 bases fitting TRBD1. Germline CDR1 reads ENHRY; CDR2 reads SYGVKD. The CDR3 contains 17 residues. Trimming at V came to 0 bases and at J to 3 bases, leaving 9 bases not matched to a gene. The CDR3, as DNA: TGTGCCATCAGTGAGTCGATTTACAGGGGGACAAAAGAGACCCAGTACTTC. Residues: CAISESIYRGTKETQYF.

A few counts support this clone. The chain couples TRBV11-2 to TRBJ2-4; the D gene is possibly TRBD2 (5 bases). V was pared by 5 bases and J by 0 bases, with 11 bases between. Germline CDR1 reads SGHAT; CDR2 reads FQNNGV. There are 15 residues in the CDR3. Written as DNA, the CDR3 is TGTGCCAGCAGCCCAAGCGGCCTAGCCAAAAACATTCAGTACTTC. Residues: CASSPSGLAKNIQYF.

This clone was recorded once. This chain joins TRBV24-1 and TRBJ2-3; TRBD1 agrees at 7 bases. Germline V gives CDR1 KGHDR, CDR2 SFDVKD. After removal of 6 bases from V and 1 base from J, the junction contained 6 bases not matched to a gene. There are 15 residues in the CDR3. CDR3 in amino acids: CATSRGDRGTDTQYF. In DNA form, the CDR3 reads TGTGCCACCAGTCGAGGAGACAGGGGCACAGATACGCAGTATTTT.

The V gene is TRBV27, the J gene TRBJ2-3; maybe TRBD1 (5 bases). The CDR3 contains 13 residues. V lost 7 bases to trimming and J lost 3 bases, with 11 bases between them. Looked up from germline, CDR1 is MNHEY and CDR2 is SMNVEV (reference sequence). The CDR3 sequence: CASKGAGTDTQYF. In nucleotides, the CDR3 is TGTGCCAGCAAAGGGGCAGGAACAGATACGCAGTATTTT.